A selection of T cell receptor beta chains follows, all from one sample in a study of cytomegalovirus exposure and HLA in healthy donors. Here immunoSEQ multiplex PCR was the method, and the copy in TCRdb shows in-frame clones only, minus some. The sample holds about 52,000 clones. The sample was PBMCs. These receptors came from a woman aged 60-75 years in good health and CMV-seropositive. The CDR3 runs from the conserved cysteine through the conserved F or W. The D gene is left open where the match is weak.

j_call | v_call | d_call | cdr3_nt | cdr3_aa
TRBJ1-3 | TRBV6-5 | NA | TGTGCCAGCAGTAAAGGGGTTTGGGAAAACACCATATATTTT | CASSKGVWENTIYF
TRBJ2-7 | TRBV7-2 | NA | TGTGCCAGCAGCCCTGACAGGAAGAACGAGCAGTACTTC | CASSPDRKNEQYF
TRBJ1-1 | TRBV27 | TRBD1 | TGTGCCAGCAGGCGACAGGGGGCGAGGAACACTGAAGCTTTCTTT | CASRRQGARNTEAFF
TRBJ2-2 | TRBV10-1 | NA | TGCGCCAGCAAGCCGGGACTTAACACCGGGGAGCTGTTTTTT | CASKPGLNTGELFF
TRBJ1-2 | TRBV11-2 | NA | TGTGCCAGCAGCCCCGGAGGGGAGGGTGGCTACACCTTC | CASSPGGEGGYTF
TRBJ1-5 | TRBV9 | NA | TGTGCCAGCAGCGTAGCTCCGGGGAGCAATCAGCCCCAGCATTTT | CASSVAPGSNQPQHF
TRBJ1-2 | TRBV29-1 | NA | TGCAGCGTTGACCAAACAGGGTACGGCTACACCTTC | CSVDQTGYGYTF
TRBJ2-5 | TRBV25-1 | TRBD1 | TGTGCCAGCAGTGCCGGGACAGGGGGCTTGCGGGAGACCCAGTACTTC | CASSAGTGGLRETQYF
TRBJ2-5 | TRBV18 | NA | TGTGCCAGCTCACCCGTTCCTCAAGAGACCCAGTACTTC | CASSPVPQETQYF
TRBJ1-2 | TRBV2 | TRBD1 | TGTGCCAGCAGGAGGGACAGGGGCGGGTCTGGCTACACCTTC | CASRRDRGGSGYTF
TRBJ1-1 | TRBV4-2 | NA | TGTGCCAGCAGCCAAGTCAGAGAAATCGTGCGGGTCCGGACCACTGAAGATTTCTTT | CASSQVREIVRVRTTEDFF
TRBJ1-1 | TRBV5-1 | NA | TGCGCCAGCAGCTTATGGAGGGAGTGGAACACTGAAGCTTTCTTT | CASSLWREWNTEAFF
TRBJ1-1 | TRBV6-5 | TRBD1 | TGTGCCAGCAGTTACTCGGCAGGGGGCACTGAAGCTTTCTTT | CASSYSAGGTEAFF
TRBJ1-6 | TRBV27 | NA | TGTGCCAGCAGTTTTCAGGGTAGCTCCTATAATTCACCCCTCCACTTT | CASSFQGSSYNSPLHF
TRBJ1-6 | TRBV13 | NA | TGTGCCAGCAGCTTAGTCGGAGATAATTCACCCCTCCACTTT | CASSLVGDNSPLHF
TRBJ1-5 | TRBV28 | NA | TGTGCCAGCAGTTTGTTAAATCAGCCCCAGCATTTT | CASSLLNQPQHF
TRBJ2-5 | TRBV14 | NA | TGTGCCAGCAGCCCGGGACAACCCCGGACCCAGTACTTC | CASSPGQPRTQYF
TRBJ2-1 | TRBV5-1 | NA | TGCGCCAGCAGCTTGGCCGGGGGTTCGGGGTACAATGAGCAGTTCTTC | CASSLAGGSGYNEQFF
TRBJ2-1 | TRBV5-1 | NA | TGCGCCAGCAGCTTTGGGGCAGGGAATGAGCAGTTCTTC | CASSFGAGNEQFF
TRBJ2-5 | TRBV5-1 | TRBD1 | TGCGCCAGCAGCCCGAAGACAGGGAACGAAGAGACCCAGTACTTC | CASSPKTGNEETQYF
TRBJ1-5 | TRBV2 | TRBD1 | TGTGCCAGCATGCTACAGGGGGGCGGACAGCCCCAGCATTTT | CASMLQGGGQPQHF
TRBJ2-7 | TRBV4-1 | NA | TGCGCCAGCAGCCAAGTACAGGGCTCTTACGAGCAGTACTTC | CASSQVQGSYEQYF
TRBJ1-2 | TRBV15 | TRBD1 | TGTGCCACCAGCACAAGGACAGGAGAGGATGGCTACACCTTC | CATSTRTGEDGYTF
TRBJ1-2 | TRBV4-1 | TRBD1 | TGCGCCAGCAGCCGGGCATCGGGACAGGGAAACTATGGCTACACCTTC | CASSRASGQGNYGYTF
TRBJ2-2 | TRBV13 | TRBD2 | TGTGCCAGCAGCCCCGCGGGGGCCGGGGAGCTGTTTTTT | CASSPAGAGELFF
TRBJ2-1 | TRBV7-2 | NA | TGTGCCAGTAAACCTCAGGGTTTAAATGAGCAGTTCTTC | CASKPQGLNEQFF
TRBJ2-7 | TRBV5-1 | NA | TGCGCCAGCAGCTTGGCGTCAGGGAACCCCCACGAGCAGTACTTC | CASSLASGNPHEQYF
TRBJ2-7 | TRBV28 | NA | TGTGCCAGCACGAGGGCCTACGAGCAGTACTTC | CASTRAYEQYF
TRBJ1-5 | TRBV25-1 | NA | TGTGCCAGCAGTGAAGGCGGGGGCAATCAGCCCCAGCATTTT | CASSEGGGNQPQHF
TRBJ1-1 | TRBV5-4 | NA | TGTGCCAGCAGCCTAGAGACAGTTGAAGCTTTCTTT | CASSLETVEAFF
TRBJ1-2 | TRBV6-1 | NA | TGTGCCAGCAGTCCCCAGGGTTTTTATGGCTACACCTTC | CASSPQGFYGYTF
TRBJ1-1 | TRBV18 | NA | TGTGCCAGCTCACCACCGGCGCAGGGCCCTAACACTGAAGCTTTCTTT | CASSPPAQGPNTEAFF
TRBJ1-1 | TRBV7-6 | NA | TGTGCCAGCAGCTTAGGTCCGGGGGTCGCCACTGAAGCTTTCTTT | CASSLGPGVATEAFF
TRBJ1-2 | TRBV9 | TRBD1 | TGTGCCAGCAGCGGAGGGACAGCCCTTCCGGCCCATTATGGCTACACCTTC | CASSGGTALPAHYGYTF
TRBJ1-1 | TRBV6-1 | TRBD1 | TGTGCCAGCAGTGACGGCGGACAGGGGAGGGCGAACACTGAAGCTTTCTTT | CASSDGGQGRANTEAFF
TRBJ2-2 | TRBV6-4 | NA | TGTGCCAGCAGTGACTCTAGCACCGGGGAGCTGTTTTTT | CASSDSSTGELFF
TRBJ2-3 | TRBV29-1 | NA | TGCAGCGTGAGTAGCGGAAACACAGATACGCAGTATTTT | CSVSSGNTDTQYF
TRBJ2-7 | TRBV18 | TRBD1 | TGTGCCAGCGCCGGACAGGGCTCTTACGAGCAGTACTTC | CASAGQGSYEQYF
TRBJ1-2 | TRBV6-1 | TRBD1 | TGTGCCAGCTCTCAGGGACAGGGAGGTGGCTACACCTTC | CASSQGQGGGYTF
TRBJ2-4 | TRBV6-5 | TRBD1 | TGTGCCAGCAGTTACGGCGACAGGGGAAACATTCAGTACTTC | CASSYGDRGNIQYF
TRBJ1-1 | TRBV7-2 | NA | TGTGCCAGCAGCTTAGCAGGGCGGGCGGAAGCTTTCTTT | CASSLAGRAEAFF
TRBJ2-7 | TRBV18 | NA | TGTGCCAGCTCACCACCGTTAAACAGTCTCCACGAGCAGTACTTC | CASSPPLNSLHEQYF
TRBJ2-7 | TRBV28 | NA | TGTGCCAGCAGTTCCCCCTTAGCCCCTACCTACGAGCAGTACTTC | CASSSPLAPTYEQYF
TRBJ1-2 | TRBV6-1 | NA | TGTGCCAGCAGTGAAGTGAAAGGGGGAAGGTATGGCTACACCTTC | CASSEVKGGRYGYTF
TRBJ2-4 | TRBV7-2 | TRBD2 | TGTGCCAGCAGCTTAGAGCGGGGGGGCGGAAACATTCAGTACTTC | CASSLERGGGNIQYF
TRBJ2-7 | TRBV7-8 | TRBD2 | TGTGCCAGCAGCTTAGCCGGACTAGCGGGGAGCGAGCAGTACTTC | CASSLAGLAGSEQYF
TRBJ2-3 | TRBV4-3 | TRBD2 | TGCGCCAGCAGCCAGGTCGGACTAGCGGGGGGGCATGACACAGATACGCAGTATTTT | CASSQVGLAGGHDTDTQYF
TRBJ1-3 | TRBV6-5 | NA | TGTGCCAGCAGTTACCGCGGGACCAACTCTGGAAACACCATATATTTT | CASSYRGTNSGNTIYF
TRBJ1-1 | TRBV5-1 | TRBD1 | TGCGCCAGCAGCTTGGAAGGTCCAGGGGGCTTCACTGAAGCTTTCTTT | CASSLEGPGGFTEAFF
TRBJ2-1 | TRBV18 | TRBD2 | TGTGCCAGCTCCCTATTAGCGGGGGATTTTAACAATGAGCAGTTCTTC | CASSLLAGDFNNEQFF
TRBJ1-2 | TRBV10-2 | NA | TGCGCCAGCAGTAGCCAGGGAGGCAACTATGGCTACACCTTC | CASSSQGGNYGYTF
TRBJ1-5 | TRBV7-9 | NA | TGTGCCAGCAGCTCTCAGTATAGCAATCAGCCCCAGCATTTT | CASSSQYSNQPQHF
TRBJ2-7 | TRBV28 | TRBD1 | TGTGCCAGCAGAGGGACAGGGGGACAAGTCGAGCAGTACTTC | CASRGTGGQVEQYF
TRBJ1-1 | TRBV5-8 | TRBD1 | TGTGCCAGCAGCCCCCCTACAGGGGAGAACACTGAAGCTTTCTTT | CASSPPTGENTEAFF
TRBJ2-5 | TRBV2 | NA | TGTGCCAGCAGTGAAGCGGGGGGGGCGCATCAAGAGACCCAGTACTTC | CASSEAGGAHQETQYF